This T cell receptor beta chain appears in the sequencing data of a study of T-cell memory formation after mild COVID-19. Study observations and caveats: Researchers report contracting CD4+ clones mostly in CM and EM, with CD8+ clones in EMRA. The second-wave clones peaking on day 37 were not confirmed as SARS-CoV-2-specific.

V lost 6 bases and J lost 9, with 15 bases in between. Germline-derived CDR1 and CDR2 are SGHDN and FVKESK. The CDR3 totals 14 residues. TCRdb passed the 5' RACE reads through MiXCR, listing each CDR3 protein once. The table shows some 50,000 distinct CDR3 sequences, with around 10% occurring only once. As regards this clonotype: No antigen is known for it.

Sequenced: PBMCs or a T cell subset sorted from them (not recorded which). This chain connects TRBV14 to TRBJ1-6, with D maybe TRBD1 (6 bases). This sequence was found in a man aged 18 to 35 who had mild COVID-19 (a few samples of this study predate the infection). Cell type and time point are not known. The CDR3 loop reads CASSPGRGASPLHF. The CDR3 DNA reads as TGTGCCAGCAGTCCGGGCAGGGGAGCTTCACCCCTCCACTTT.